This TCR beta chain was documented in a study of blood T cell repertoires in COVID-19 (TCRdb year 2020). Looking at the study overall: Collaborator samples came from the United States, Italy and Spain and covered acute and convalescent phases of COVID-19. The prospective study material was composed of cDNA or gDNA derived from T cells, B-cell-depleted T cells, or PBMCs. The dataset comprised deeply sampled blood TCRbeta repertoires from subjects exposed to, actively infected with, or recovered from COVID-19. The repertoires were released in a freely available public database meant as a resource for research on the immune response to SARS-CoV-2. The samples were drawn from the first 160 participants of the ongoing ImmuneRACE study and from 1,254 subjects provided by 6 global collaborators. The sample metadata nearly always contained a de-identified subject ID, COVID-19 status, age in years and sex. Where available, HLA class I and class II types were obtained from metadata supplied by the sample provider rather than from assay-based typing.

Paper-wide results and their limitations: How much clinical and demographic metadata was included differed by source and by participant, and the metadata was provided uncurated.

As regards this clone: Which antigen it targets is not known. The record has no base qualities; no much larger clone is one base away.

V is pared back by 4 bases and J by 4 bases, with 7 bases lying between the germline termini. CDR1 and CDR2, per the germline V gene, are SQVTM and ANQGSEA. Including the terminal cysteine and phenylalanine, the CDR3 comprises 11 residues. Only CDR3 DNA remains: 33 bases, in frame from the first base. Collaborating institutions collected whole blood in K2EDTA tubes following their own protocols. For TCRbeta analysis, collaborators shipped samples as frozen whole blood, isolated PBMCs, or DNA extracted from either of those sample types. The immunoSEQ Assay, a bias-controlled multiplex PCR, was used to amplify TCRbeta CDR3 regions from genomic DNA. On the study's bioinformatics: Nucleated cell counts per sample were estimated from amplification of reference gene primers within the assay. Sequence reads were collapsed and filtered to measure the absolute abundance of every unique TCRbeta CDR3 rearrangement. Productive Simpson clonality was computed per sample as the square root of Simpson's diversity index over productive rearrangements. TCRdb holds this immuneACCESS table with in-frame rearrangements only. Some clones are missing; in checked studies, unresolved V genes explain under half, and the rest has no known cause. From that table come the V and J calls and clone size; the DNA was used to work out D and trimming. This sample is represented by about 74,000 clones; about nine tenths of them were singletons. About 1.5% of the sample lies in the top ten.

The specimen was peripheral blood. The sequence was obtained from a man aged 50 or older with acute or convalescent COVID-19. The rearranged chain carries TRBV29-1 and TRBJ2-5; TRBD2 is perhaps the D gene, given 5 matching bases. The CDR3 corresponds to CSVGGGETQYF. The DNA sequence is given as TGCAGCGTTGGTGGAGGAGAGACCCAGTACTTC.